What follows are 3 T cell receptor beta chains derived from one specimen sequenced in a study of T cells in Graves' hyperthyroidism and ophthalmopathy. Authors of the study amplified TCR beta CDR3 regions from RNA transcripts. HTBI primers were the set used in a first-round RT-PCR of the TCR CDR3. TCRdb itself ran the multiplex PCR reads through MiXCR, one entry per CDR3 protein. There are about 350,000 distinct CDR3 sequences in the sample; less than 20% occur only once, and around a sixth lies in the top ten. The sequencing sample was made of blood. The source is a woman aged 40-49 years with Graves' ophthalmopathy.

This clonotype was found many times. CDR3 sequence (DNA): TGTGCCAGCAGCCCGGGACTAGCGGGAGGCCCAGTCTACGAGCAGTACTTC. Its translation is CASSPGLAGGPVYEQYF. This rearrangement joins TRBV11-2 to TRBJ2-7; TRBD2 agrees at 15 bases. V gave up 5 bases and J gave up 3 bases; unmatched junction bases: 8. In germline, CDR1 is SGHAT, CDR2 FQNNGV. This CDR3 has 17 residues.

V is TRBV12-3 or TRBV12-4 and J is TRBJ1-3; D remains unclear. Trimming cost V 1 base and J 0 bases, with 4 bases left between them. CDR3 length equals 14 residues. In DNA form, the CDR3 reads TGTGCCAGCAGTTTAGTTCGCTCTGGAAACACCATATATTTT. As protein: CASSLVRSGNTIYF.

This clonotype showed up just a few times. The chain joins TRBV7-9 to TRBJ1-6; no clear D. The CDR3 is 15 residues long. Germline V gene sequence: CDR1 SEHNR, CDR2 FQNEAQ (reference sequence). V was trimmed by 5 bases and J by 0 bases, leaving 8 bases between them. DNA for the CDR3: TGTGCCAGCAGCCCAAGTAGCTCCTATAATTCACCCCTCCACTTT. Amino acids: CASSPSSSYNSPLHF.